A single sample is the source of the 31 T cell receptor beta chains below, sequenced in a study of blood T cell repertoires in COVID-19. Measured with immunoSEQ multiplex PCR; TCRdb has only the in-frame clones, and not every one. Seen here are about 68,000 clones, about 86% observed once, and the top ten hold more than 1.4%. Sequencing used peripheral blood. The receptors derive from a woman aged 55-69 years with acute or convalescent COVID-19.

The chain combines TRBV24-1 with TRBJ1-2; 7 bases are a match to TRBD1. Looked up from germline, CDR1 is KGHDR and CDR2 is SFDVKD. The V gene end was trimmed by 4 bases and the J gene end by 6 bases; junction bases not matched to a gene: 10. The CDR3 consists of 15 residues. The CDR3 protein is CATSEGTGTVDGYTF. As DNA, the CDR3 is TGTGCCACCAGTGAGGGCACCGGGACAGTAGATGGCTACACCTTC.

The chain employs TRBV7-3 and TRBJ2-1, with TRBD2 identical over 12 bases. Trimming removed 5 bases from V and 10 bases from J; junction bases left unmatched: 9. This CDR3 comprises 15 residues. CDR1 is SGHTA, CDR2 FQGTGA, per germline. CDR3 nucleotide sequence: TGTGCCAGCAGCACCCTAGCGGGGGGGCACAGAGAGCAGTTCTTC. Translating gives CASSTLAGGHREQFF.

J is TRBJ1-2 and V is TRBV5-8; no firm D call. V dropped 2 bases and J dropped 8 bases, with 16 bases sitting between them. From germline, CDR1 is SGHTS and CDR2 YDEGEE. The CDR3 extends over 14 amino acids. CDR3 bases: TGTGCCAGCAGCTTAGCGGGGTCTTTTGGAGGCTACACCTTC. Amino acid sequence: CASSLAGSFGGYTF.

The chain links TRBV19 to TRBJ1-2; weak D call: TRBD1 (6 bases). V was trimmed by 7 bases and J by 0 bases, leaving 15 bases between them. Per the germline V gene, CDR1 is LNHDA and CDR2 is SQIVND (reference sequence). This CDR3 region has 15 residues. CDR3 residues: CASTRGIWANYGYTF. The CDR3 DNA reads TGTGCCAGTACCAGGGGAATTTGGGCTAACTATGGCTACACCTTC.

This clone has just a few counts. In DNA form, the CDR3 reads TGTGCCAGCAGAGGTCTAGCGGGAGGAGCCGGGGAGCTGTTTTTT. Its protein is CASRGLAGGAGELFF. V usage is TRBV7-7 and J usage is TRBJ2-2; TRBD2 matches 11 bases. J was trimmed by 6 bases and V by 6 bases; bases with no gene match: 6. Germline CDR1 and CDR2: SSHAT and FNYEAQ (reference sequence). The CDR3 contains 15 residues.

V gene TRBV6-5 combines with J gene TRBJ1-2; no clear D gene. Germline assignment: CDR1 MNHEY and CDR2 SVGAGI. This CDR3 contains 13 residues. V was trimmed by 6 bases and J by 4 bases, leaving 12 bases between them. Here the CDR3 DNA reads TGTGCCAGCAGAGCAGGTAATCGCTATGGCTACACCTTC. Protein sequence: CASRAGNRYGYTF.

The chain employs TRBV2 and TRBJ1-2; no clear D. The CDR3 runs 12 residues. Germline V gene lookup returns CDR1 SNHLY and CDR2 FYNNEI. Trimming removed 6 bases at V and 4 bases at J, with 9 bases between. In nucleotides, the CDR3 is TGTGCCAGCAGGACTGATGGCTATGGCTACACCTTC. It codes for CASRTDGYGYTF.

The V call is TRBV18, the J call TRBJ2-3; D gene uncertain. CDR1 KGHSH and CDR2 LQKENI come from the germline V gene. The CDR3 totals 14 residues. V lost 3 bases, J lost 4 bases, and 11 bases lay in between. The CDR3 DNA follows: TGTGCCAGCTCACCCACCGGCAGGCCAGATACGCAGTATTTT. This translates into CASSPTGRPDTQYF. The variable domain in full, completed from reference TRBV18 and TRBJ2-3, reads NAGVMQNPRHLVRRRGQEARLRCSPMKGHSHVYWYRQLPEEGLKFMVYLQKENIIDESGMPKERFSAEFPKEGPSILRIQQVVRGDSAAYFCASSPTGRPDTQYFGPGTRLTVL.

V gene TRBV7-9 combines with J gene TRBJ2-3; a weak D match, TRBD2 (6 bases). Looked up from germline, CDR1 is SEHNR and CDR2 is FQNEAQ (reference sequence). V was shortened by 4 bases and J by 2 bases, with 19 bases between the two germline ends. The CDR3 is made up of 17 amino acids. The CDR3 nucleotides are TGTGCCAGCAGCTCCATGTCCGATAGCGGACCCACAGATACGCAGTATTTT. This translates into CASSSMSDSGPTDTQYF.

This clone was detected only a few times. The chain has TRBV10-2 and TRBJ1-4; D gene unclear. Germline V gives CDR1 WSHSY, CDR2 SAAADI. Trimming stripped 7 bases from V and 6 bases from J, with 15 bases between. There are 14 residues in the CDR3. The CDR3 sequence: CASTPGSGDEKLFF. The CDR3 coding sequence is TGCGCCAGCACCCCCGGGTCGGGTGATGAAAAACTGTTTTTT.

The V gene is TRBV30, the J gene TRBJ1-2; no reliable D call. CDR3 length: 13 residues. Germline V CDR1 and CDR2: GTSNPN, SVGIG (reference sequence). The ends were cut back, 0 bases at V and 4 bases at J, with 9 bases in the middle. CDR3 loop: CAWSVQWAYGYTF. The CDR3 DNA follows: TGTGCCTGGAGTGTACAGTGGGCCTATGGCTACACCTTC.

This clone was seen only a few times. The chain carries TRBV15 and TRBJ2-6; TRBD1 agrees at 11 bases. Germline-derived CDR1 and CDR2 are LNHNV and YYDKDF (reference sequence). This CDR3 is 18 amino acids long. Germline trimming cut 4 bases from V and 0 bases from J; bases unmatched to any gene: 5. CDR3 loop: CATSKGQGVNSGANVLTF. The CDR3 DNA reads TGTGCCACCAGCAAGGGACAGGGGGTAAACTCTGGGGCCAACGTCCTGACTTTC.

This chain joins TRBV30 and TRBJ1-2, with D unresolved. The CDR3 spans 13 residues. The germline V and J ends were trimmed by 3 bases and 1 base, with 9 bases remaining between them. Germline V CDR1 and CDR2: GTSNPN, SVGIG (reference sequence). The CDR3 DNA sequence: TGTGCCTGGAGCCTAGGCATTAACTATGGCTACACCTTC. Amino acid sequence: CAWSLGINYGYTF.

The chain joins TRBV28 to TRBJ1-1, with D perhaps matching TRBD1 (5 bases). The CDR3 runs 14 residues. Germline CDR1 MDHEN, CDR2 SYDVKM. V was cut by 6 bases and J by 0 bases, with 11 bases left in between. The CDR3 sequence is CASSTGYMNTEAFF. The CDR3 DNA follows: TGTGCCAGCAGCACAGGCTACATGAACACTGAAGCTTTCTTT.

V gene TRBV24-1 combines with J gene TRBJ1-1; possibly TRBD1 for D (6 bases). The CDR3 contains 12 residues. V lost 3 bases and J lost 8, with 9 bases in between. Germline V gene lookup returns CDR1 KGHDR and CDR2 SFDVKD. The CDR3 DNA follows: TGTGCCACCAGTGATGCGACAGGAGAAGCTTTCTTT. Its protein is CATSDATGEAFF.

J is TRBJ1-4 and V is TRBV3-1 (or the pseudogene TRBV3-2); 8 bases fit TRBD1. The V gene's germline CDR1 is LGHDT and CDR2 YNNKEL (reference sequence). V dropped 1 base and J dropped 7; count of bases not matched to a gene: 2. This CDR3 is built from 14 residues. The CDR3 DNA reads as TGTGCCAGCAGCCAAGGACAGGGGAGTGAAAAACTGTTTTTT. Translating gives CASSQGQGSEKLFF.

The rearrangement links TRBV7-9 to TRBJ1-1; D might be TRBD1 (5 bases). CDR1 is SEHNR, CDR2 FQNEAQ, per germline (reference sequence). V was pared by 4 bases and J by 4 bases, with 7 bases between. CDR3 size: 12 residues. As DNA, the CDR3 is TGTGCCAGCAGCTACGGGGGCACTGAAGCTTTCTTT. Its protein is CASSYGGTEAFF.

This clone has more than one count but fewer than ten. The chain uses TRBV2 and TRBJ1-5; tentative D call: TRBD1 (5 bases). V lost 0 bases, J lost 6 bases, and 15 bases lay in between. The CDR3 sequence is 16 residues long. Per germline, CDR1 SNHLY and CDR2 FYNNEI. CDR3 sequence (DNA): TGTGCCAGCAGTGAAGCGGACCCTGGGGGGGGTCAGCCCCAGCATTTT. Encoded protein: CASSEADPGGGQPQHF. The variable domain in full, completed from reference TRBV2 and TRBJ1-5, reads EPEVTQTPSHQVTQMGQEVILRCVPISNHLYFYWYRQILGQKVEFLVSFYNNEISEKSEIFDDQFSVERPDGSNFTLKIRSTKLEDSAMYFCASSEADPGGGQPQHFGDGTRLSIL.

This chain's CDR3 is CASSLRRGNEAFF. In DNA, the CDR3 is TGTGCCAGCAGCTTAAGGCGCGGAAATGAAGCTTTCTTT. The chain links TRBV5-6 to TRBJ1-1, with unresolved D. Trimming removed 2 bases from V and 7 bases from J, with 12 bases in between. Looked up from germline, CDR1 is SGHDT and CDR2 is YYEEEE. The CDR3 runs 13 residues.

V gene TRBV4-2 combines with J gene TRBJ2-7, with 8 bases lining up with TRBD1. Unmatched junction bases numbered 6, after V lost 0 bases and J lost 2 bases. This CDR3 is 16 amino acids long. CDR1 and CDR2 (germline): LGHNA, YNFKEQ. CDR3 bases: TGTGCCAGCAGCCAAGATGAGTCAGGGGGCCCCTACGAGCAGTACTTC. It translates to CASSQDESGGPYEQYF.

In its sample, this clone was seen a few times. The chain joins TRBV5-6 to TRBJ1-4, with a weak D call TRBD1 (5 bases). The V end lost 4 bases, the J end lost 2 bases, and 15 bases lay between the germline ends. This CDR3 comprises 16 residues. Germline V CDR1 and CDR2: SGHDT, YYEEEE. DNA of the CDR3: TGTGCCAGCAGCCCGCTGGCGCGGGGGACTAATGAAAAACTGTTTTTT. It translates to CASSPLARGTNEKLFF.

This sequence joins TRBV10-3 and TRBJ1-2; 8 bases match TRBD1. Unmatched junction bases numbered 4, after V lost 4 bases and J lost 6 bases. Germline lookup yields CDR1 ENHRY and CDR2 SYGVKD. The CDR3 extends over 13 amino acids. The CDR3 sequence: CAISGDRGHGYTF. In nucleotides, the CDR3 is TGTGCCATCAGTGGTGACAGGGGTCATGGCTACACCTTC.

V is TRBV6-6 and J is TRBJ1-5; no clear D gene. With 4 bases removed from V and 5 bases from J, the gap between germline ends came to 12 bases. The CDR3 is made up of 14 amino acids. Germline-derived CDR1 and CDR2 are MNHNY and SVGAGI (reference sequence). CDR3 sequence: CASSSIRFDQPQHF. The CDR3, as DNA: TGTGCCAGCAGTTCTATTCGATTTGATCAGCCCCAGCATTTT.

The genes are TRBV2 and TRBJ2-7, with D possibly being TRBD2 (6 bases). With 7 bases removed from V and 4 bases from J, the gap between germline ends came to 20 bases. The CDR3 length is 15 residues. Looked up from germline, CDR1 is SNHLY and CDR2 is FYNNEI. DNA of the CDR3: TGTGCCAGCAATCTGGGACTCCCCCCGGCTTACGAGCAGTACTTC. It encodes CASNLGLPPAYEQYF.

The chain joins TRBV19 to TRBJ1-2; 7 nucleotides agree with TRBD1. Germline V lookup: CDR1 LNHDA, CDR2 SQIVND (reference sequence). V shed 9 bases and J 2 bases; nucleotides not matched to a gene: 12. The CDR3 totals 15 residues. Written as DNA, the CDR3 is TGTGCCAGCCACCCGGGACAGACAAGAAACTATGGCTACACCTTC. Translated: CASHPGQTRNYGYTF.

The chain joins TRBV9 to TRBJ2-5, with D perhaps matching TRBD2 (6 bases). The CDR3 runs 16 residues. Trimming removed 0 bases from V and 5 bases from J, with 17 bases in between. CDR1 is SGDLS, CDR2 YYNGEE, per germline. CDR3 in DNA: TGTGCCAGCAGCGTAGGCGGGGTGGGCTCCAGCGAGACCCAGTACTTC. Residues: CASSVGGVGSSETQYF.

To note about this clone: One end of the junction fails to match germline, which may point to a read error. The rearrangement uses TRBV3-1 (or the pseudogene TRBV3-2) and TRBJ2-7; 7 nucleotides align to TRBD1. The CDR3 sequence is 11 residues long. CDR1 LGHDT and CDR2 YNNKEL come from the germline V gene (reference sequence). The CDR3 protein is CASSQTGQLRF. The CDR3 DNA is TGTGCCAGCAGCCAGACGGGACAGCTCCGCTTC.

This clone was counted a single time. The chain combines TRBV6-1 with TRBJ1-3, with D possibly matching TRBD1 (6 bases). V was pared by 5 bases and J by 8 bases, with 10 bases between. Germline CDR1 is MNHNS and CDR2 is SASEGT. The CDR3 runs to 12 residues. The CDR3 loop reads CASSSNRDTIYF. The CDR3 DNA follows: TGTGCCAGCAGTTCGAACAGGGACACCATATATTTT.

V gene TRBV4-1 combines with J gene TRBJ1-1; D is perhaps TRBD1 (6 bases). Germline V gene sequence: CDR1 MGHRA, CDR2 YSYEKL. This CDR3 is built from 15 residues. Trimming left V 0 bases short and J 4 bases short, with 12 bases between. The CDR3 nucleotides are TGCGCCAGCAGCCAAGATTCCCGAGGGGGCACTGAAGCTTTCTTT. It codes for CASSQDSRGGTEAFF.

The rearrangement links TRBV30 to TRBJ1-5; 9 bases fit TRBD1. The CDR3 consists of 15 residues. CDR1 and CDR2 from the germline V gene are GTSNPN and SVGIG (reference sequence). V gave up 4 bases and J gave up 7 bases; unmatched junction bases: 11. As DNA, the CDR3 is TGTGCCTGGAAACCCGGGACAGGGCCACGGCAGCCCCAGCATTTT. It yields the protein CAWKPGTGPRQPQHF. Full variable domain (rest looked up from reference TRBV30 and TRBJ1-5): SQTIHQWPATLVQPVGSPLSLECTVEGTSNPNLYWYRQAAGRGLQLLFYSVGIGQISSEVPQNLSASRPQDRQFILSSKKLLLSDSGFYLCAWKPGTGPRQPQHFGDGTRLSIL.

CDR3: CASSGGAGTGELFF. Here the CDR3 DNA reads TGTGCCAGCAGTGGCGGAGCGGGCACCGGGGAGCTGTTTTTT. The chain employs TRBV25-1 and TRBJ2-2, with D maybe TRBD2 (6 bases). Trimming took 4 bases from V and 4 from J, leaving 10 bases between them. The CDR3 is made up of 14 amino acids. The germline gives CDR1 MGHDK, CDR2 SYGVNS. Based on the CDR3 plus reference TRBV25-1 and TRBJ2-2, the full variable domain is EADIYQTPRYLVIGTGKKITLECSQTMGHDKMYWYQQDPGMELHLIHYSYGVNSTEKGDLSSESTVSRIRTEHFPLTLESARPSHTSQYLCASSGGAGTGELFFGEGSRLTVL.